This is a list of T cell receptor beta chains from one sample in a study of response to subunit inactivated influenza vaccine. TCRdb reanalysed the RT-PCR reads using MiXCR and keeps one entry per CDR3 protein. The sample lists under 500,000 distinct CDR3 sequences; approximately 11% were seen once. Sequencing used PBMCs from blood, obtained about 6 weeks after vaccination. The receptors shown here come from a man between 50 and 59 years old who received an inactivated influenza vaccine. The CDR3 runs from the conserved cysteine through the conserved F or W.

CDR3 | V
CASSLERTANTGELFF | TRBV12-3/TRBV12-4
CASSEQGAEQYF | TRBV10-2
CASSQQGEPTDTQYF | TRBV7-9
CASSLSPGQAGTQYF | TRBV5-1
CASSFSGGQETQYF | TRBV5-4
CASSLALGEADTQYF | TRBV12-3/TRBV12-4
CASSFGTGDNEQFF | TRBV5-1
CASSQRVDGNYGYTF | TRBV14
CASSKFPNTEAFF | TRBV5-1
CSARSRDRRPEAFF | TRBV20-1
CASSQGILETQYF | TRBV4-1
CASSFGGVSNQPQHF | TRBV5-1
CSARDPSAGRTNEQFF | TRBV20-1
CASSLSTNNSPLHF | TRBV13
CASSLAPTDTQYF | TRBV7-9
CASSPGHGYTF | TRBV7-2
CASSQDFASGRPQYF | TRBV4-3
CASSLGQESYEQYF | TRBV5-1
CASTRGGQGGETQYF | TRBV7-9